These 29 T cell receptor beta chains were sequenced from one sample in a study of CD8 T cells in Susac syndrome. Random hexamers were used to reverse transcribe the RNA input (roughly 0.5 to 1 ug). TCRdb itself ran the immunoSEQ multiplex PCR reads through MiXCR, one entry per CDR3 protein. The data show about 110,000 distinct CDR3 sequences, with 94% seen just once and about 0.42% held by the top ten. Specimen: CD8+ T cells from PBMCs. The receptors stem from a human donor with Susac syndrome.

The V and J genes are TRBV28 and TRBJ1-2; a possible D gene is TRBD1 (5 bases). The CDR3 runs 14 residues. Trimming pared 3 bases from V and 4 bases from J, leaving 12 bases between. Germline CDR1 MDHEN, CDR2 SYDVKM. The CDR3 bases are TGTGCCAGCAGTTTCAGACAGAGCAGCTATGGCTACACCTTC. Translation: CASSFRQSSYGYTF.

This clonotype appeared a single time. The J gene is TRBJ1-1, the V gene TRBV19; D gene ambiguous. The CDR3 runs to 15 residues. V lost 3 bases and J lost 1, with 12 bases in between. The V gene's germline CDR1 is LNHDA and CDR2 SQIVND (reference sequence). DNA of the CDR3: TGTGCCAGTAGTATCCCGACAAGAACGAACACTGAAGCTTTCTTT. Amino acids: CASSIPTRTNTEAFF.

The rearrangement uses TRBV19 and TRBJ1-2, with D hard to call. CDR3 length: 12 residues. V gave up 5 bases and J gave up 7 bases, with 11 bases separating them. The germline V gene encodes CDR1 LNHDA and CDR2 SQIVND (reference sequence). The CDR3 sequence is CASSPGPFGYTF. DNA of the CDR3: TGTGCCAGTAGTCCGGGCCCCTTTGGCTACACCTTC.

This chain connects TRBV20-1 to TRBJ1-5; 10 bases line up with TRBD1. Germline V gene sequence: CDR1 DFQATT, CDR2 SNEGSKA (reference sequence). Trimming removed 2 bases from V and 1 base from J; junction bases left unmatched: 5. CDR3 length equals 16 residues. In nucleotides, the CDR3 is TGCAGTGCTAGACGACAGGGGGCAGGGAGCAATCAGCCCCAGCATTTT. Encoded protein: CSARRQGAGSNQPQHF.

This chain uses TRBV5-4 with TRBJ1-1; D might be TRBD1 (5 bases). V gave up 0 bases and J gave up 0 bases, with 12 bases separating them. Germline loops: CDR1 SGHNT, CDR2 YYREEE (reference sequence). CDR3 length equals 16 residues. CDR3 region: CASSLGAGPMNTEAFF. The CDR3 coding sequence is TGTGCCAGCAGCTTGGGGGCAGGGCCCATGAACACTGAAGCTTTCTTT.

V usage is TRBV5-4 and J usage is TRBJ2-3, with TRBD2 matching 9 bases. In germline, CDR1 is SGHNT, CDR2 YYREEE (reference sequence). The trim removed 0 bases at V and 3 bases at J, leaving 5 bases unmatched. CDR3 length equals 16 residues. In DNA form, the CDR3 reads TGTGCCAGCAGCTTGGAGACGGCGGGGGGGACAGATACGCAGTATTTT. This translates into CASSLETAGGTDTQYF.

V is TRBV25-1 and J is TRBJ2-2; no clear D gene. Between the trimmed V and J ends, which lost 2 bases and 7 bases, there was a span of 5 bases. From germline, CDR1 is MGHDK and CDR2 SYGVNS. The CDR3 runs to 12 residues. The CDR3 DNA reads as TGTGCCAGCAGTGAAGGGGTCGGGGAGCTGTTTTTT. Encoded protein: CASSEGVGELFF.

V is TRBV12-3 or TRBV12-4 and J is TRBJ1-2, with 7 bases aligning to TRBD1. This CDR3 is 13 amino acids long. The ends lost 1 base at V and 10 bases at J; junction bases unmatched: 6. CDR3 nucleotide sequence: TGTGCCAGCAGTTTAGACGGGACAGCATACTACACCTTC. Its protein is CASSLDGTAYYTF.

The gene calls are TRBV9 and TRBJ1-1; D perhaps matches TRBD1 (5 bases). This CDR3 contains 15 residues. CDR1 and CDR2 from the germline V gene are SGDLS and YYNGEE. Trimming cost V 4 bases and J 3 bases, with 16 bases left between them. The CDR3 DNA reads TGTGCCAGCAGCCTCAGCGGGGCGCGTGACACTGAAGCTTTCTTT. Translating it yields CASSLSGARDTEAFF.

This chain joins TRBV29-1 and TRBJ2-4; D may match TRBD1 or TRBD2 (5 bases each). V was cut by 6 bases and J by 0 bases, with 12 bases left in between. This CDR3 is 14 amino acids long. Germline assignment: CDR1 SQVTM and CDR2 ANQGSEA. The CDR3 is CSVARDGAKNIQYF. In nucleotides, the CDR3 is TGCAGCGTAGCTAGGGACGGAGCCAAAAACATTCAGTACTTC. Using reference TRBV29-1 and TRBJ2-4 for the parts outside the CDR3, the full variable domain is SAVISQKPSRDICQRGTSLTIQCQVDSQVTMMFWYRQQPGQSLTLIATANQGSEATYESGFVIDKFPISRPNLTFSTLTVSNMSPEDSSIYLCSVARDGAKNIQYFGAGTRLSVL.

The rearrangement joins TRBV20-1 to TRBJ2-5, with D possibly being TRBD1 (5 bases). The CDR3 contains 16 residues. Germline V CDR1 and CDR2: DFQATT, SNEGSKA (reference sequence). The ends were cut back, 6 bases at V and 2 bases at J, with 22 bases in the middle. CDR3 amino acids: CSAITVTVTSQETQYF. The DNA for the CDR3 is TGCAGTGCCATCACCGTGACAGTGACCTCTCAAGAGACCCAGTACTTC.

CDR3 sequence: CASSDSTSTDTQYF. The DNA of the CDR3 is TGTGCCAGCAGTGACTCGACTAGCACAGATACGCAGTATTTT. This chain connects TRBV6-4 to TRBJ2-3; D not certain. CDR1 is MRHNA, CDR2 SNTAGT, per germline. CDR3 length: 14 residues. Trimming pared 0 bases from V and 0 bases from J, leaving 4 bases between.

V gene TRBV29-1 combines with J gene TRBJ2-7, with a weak D call TRBD2 (6 bases). V lost 5 bases to trimming and J lost 7 bases, with 18 bases between them. CDR1 and CDR2 from the germline V gene are SQVTM and ANQGSEA. CDR3 length: 13 amino acids. The CDR3 reads CSVSDGLGGEQYF. In DNA form, the CDR3 reads TGCAGCGTTAGCGACGGTCTCGGAGGGGAGCAGTACTTC.

The chain is built from TRBV20-1 and TRBJ2-3, with TRBD1 matching 9 bases. The trim removed 1 base at V and 4 bases at J, leaving 3 bases unmatched. CDR3 length: 14 amino acids. The V gene's germline CDR1 is DFQATT and CDR2 SNEGSKA (reference sequence). The CDR3 spells CSARGGQGPDTQYF. CDR3 sequence (DNA): TGCAGTGCTAGAGGGGGACAGGGACCAGATACGCAGTATTTT.

The rearrangement links TRBV6-5 to TRBJ2-5, with TRBD2 identical over 8 bases. The CDR3 runs to 14 residues. The germline gives CDR1 MNHEY, CDR2 SVGAGI. V lost 7 bases to trimming and J lost 7 bases; unmatched junction nucleotides: 11. As DNA, the CDR3 is TGTGCCAGCATCCCTAGCGGGCCCTTGGGGACCCAGTACTTC. It is translated as CASIPSGPLGTQYF.

As DNA, the CDR3 is TGCACCAGCAGCCAAGAGGGGAGCGGGGATTTCTACGAGCAGTACTTC. It yields the protein CTSSQEGSGDFYEQYF. V and J are TRBV1 and TRBJ2-7; TRBD2 is the table's D call and was not checked against the DNA. TRBV1 is flagged as a pseudogene. There are 16 residues in the CDR3.

The chain combines TRBV29-1 with TRBJ2-7; 10 positions agree with TRBD1. This CDR3 has 12 residues. Germline lookup yields CDR1 SQVTM and CDR2 ANQGSEA. The ends lost 7 bases at V and 5 bases at J; junction bases unmatched: 5. This CDR3 is CSAGTGVNEQYF. The DNA of the CDR3 is TGCAGCGCTGGGACAGGGGTAAACGAGCAGTACTTC.

This clonotype showed up just a few times. The chain carries TRBV11-2 and TRBJ2-1; 7 bases align to TRBD1. With 6 bases clipped from V and 5 bases from J, the junction kept 4 bases outside the gene matches. CDR3 length equals 13 residues. Germline CDR1 SGHAT, CDR2 FQNNGV. This chain's CDR3 is CASSSGTDNEQFF. The DNA for the CDR3 is TGTGCCAGCAGTTCCGGGACAGACAATGAGCAGTTCTTC.

The rearrangement uses TRBV6-5 and TRBJ1-6; TRBD1 matches at 8 bases. CDR1 and CDR2 from the germline V gene are MNHEY and SVGAGI. There are 15 residues in the CDR3. V was pared by 6 bases and J by 7 bases, with 8 bases of the junction left unmatched. CDR3 residues: CASRILQGGNSPLHF. The CDR3 DNA follows: TGTGCCAGCAGGATACTACAGGGGGGAAATTCACCCCTCCACTTT.

In nucleotides, the CDR3 is TGTGCCAGCAGCACCCTTTTGGCTGACTATGGCTACACCTTC. It yields the protein CASSTLLADYGYTF. The chain uses TRBV14 and TRBJ1-2; unclear D gene. The CDR3 runs to 14 residues. Germline loops: CDR1 SGHDN, CDR2 FVKESK. Trimming cost V 5 bases and J 3 bases, with 13 bases left between them.

This sequence joins TRBV6-5 and TRBJ2-6; D not resolved. Germline CDR1 MNHEY, CDR2 SVGAGI. This CDR3 is built from 15 residues. The V end was cut by 3 bases, the J end by 1 base, with 7 bases between. CDR3 sequence (DNA): TGTGCCAGCAGTTATGGGGAATCTGGGGCCAACGTCCTGACTTTC. This encodes CASSYGESGANVLTF.

As DNA, the CDR3 is TGTGCCAGCATCTCCCCGGCAGGGGAGCAGTTCTTC. Encoded protein: CASISPAGEQFF. This chain joins TRBV6-5 and TRBJ2-1; perhaps TRBD1 as D (5 bases). V was pared by 7 bases and J by 10 bases, with 14 bases between. This CDR3 has 12 residues. The germline gives CDR1 MNHEY, CDR2 SVGAGI.

The gene calls are TRBV9 and TRBJ1-1; D is uncertain. This CDR3 is built from 14 residues. The germline V and J ends were trimmed by 2 bases and 2 bases, with 10 bases remaining between them. Germline assignment: CDR1 SGDLS and CDR2 YYNGEE. CDR3 coding DNA: TGTGCCAGCAGCGTCGCCGACGGAAACACTGAAGCTTTCTTT. Encoded protein: CASSVADGNTEAFF.

The chain links TRBV7-9 to TRBJ2-3, with 9 bases aligning to TRBD2. The CDR3 has 16 residues. With V trimmed by 3 bases and J by 4 bases, 8 bases remained unmatched. Germline-derived CDR1 and CDR2 are SEHNR and FQNEAQ (reference sequence). DNA for the CDR3: TGTGCCAGCAGCTTCATGCGGGGGGGCAGGCCAGATACGCAGTATTTT. It is translated as CASSFMRGGRPDTQYF.

The J gene is TRBJ2-7, the V gene TRBV27; D gene uncertain. From germline, CDR1 is MNHEY and CDR2 SMNVEV (reference sequence). Trimming removed 3 bases at V and 1 base at J, with 10 bases between. This CDR3 contains 14 residues. The CDR3 here is CASSLAFTSYEQYF. CDR3 coding DNA: TGTGCCAGCAGTTTGGCTTTTACTTCCTACGAGCAGTACTTC.

The V call is TRBV9, the J call TRBJ2-5, with TRBD1 matching 8 bases. Germline CDR1 reads SGDLS; CDR2 reads YYNGEE. CDR3 length equals 16 residues. Trimming cost V 1 base and J 3 bases; bases outside gene matches: 8. In DNA form, the CDR3 reads TGTGCCAGCAGCGTACACGACAGGGGATGGGAAGAGACCCAGTACTTC. Its translation: CASSVHDRGWEETQYF. The full variable domain, completed using reference TRBV9 and TRBJ2-5, is DSGVTQTPKHLITATGQRVTLRCSPRSGDLSVYWYQQSLDQGLQFLIQYYNGEERAKGNILERFSAQQFPDLHSELNLSSLELGDSALYFCASSVHDRGWEETQYFGPGTRLLVL.

The rearrangement links TRBV9 to TRBJ2-5; 9 nucleotides match TRBD2. Germline CDR1 SGDLS, CDR2 YYNGEE. V dropped 2 bases and J dropped 1; count of bases not matched to a gene: 3. This CDR3 region has 15 residues. CDR3 loop: CASSVSSGGQETQYF. In DNA form, the CDR3 reads TGTGCCAGCAGCGTTAGTAGCGGGGGCCAAGAGACCCAGTACTTC. The complete variable domain, with remaining parts taken from reference TRBV9 and TRBJ2-5, reads DSGVTQTPKHLITATGQRVTLRCSPRSGDLSVYWYQQSLDQGLQFLIQYYNGEERAKGNILERFSAQQFPDLHSELNLSSLELGDSALYFCASSVSSGGQETQYFGPGTRLLVL.

A few counts support this clonotype. The chain links TRBV19 to TRBJ1-5, with TRBD1 identical over 11 bases. The CDR3 is made up of 14 amino acids. V lost 6 bases and J lost 6; bases outside the gene matches: 4. CDR1 and CDR2 (germline): LNHDA, SQIVND (reference sequence). Here the CDR3 DNA reads TGTGCCAGTAGCCTCGGGACAGGGGGTCAGCCCCAGCATTTT. It codes for CASSLGTGGQPQHF. The whole variable domain, filled in from reference TRBV19 and TRBJ1-5, reads DGGITQSPKYLFRKEGQNVTLSCEQNLNHDAMYWYRQDPGQGLRLIYYSQIVNDFQKGDIAEGYSVSREKKESFPLTVTSAQKNPTAFYLCASSLGTGGQPQHFGDGTRLSIL.

The V call is TRBV9, the J call TRBJ1-5; D is unclear. The CDR3 covers 15 residues. V was clipped by 0 bases and J by 1 base, with 8 bases between them. Germline V lookup: CDR1 SGDLS, CDR2 YYNGEE. The CDR3 DNA follows: TGTGCCAGCAGCGTAGGCAAGGGAAGCAATCAGCCCCAGCATTTT. It specifies CASSVGKGSNQPQHF.